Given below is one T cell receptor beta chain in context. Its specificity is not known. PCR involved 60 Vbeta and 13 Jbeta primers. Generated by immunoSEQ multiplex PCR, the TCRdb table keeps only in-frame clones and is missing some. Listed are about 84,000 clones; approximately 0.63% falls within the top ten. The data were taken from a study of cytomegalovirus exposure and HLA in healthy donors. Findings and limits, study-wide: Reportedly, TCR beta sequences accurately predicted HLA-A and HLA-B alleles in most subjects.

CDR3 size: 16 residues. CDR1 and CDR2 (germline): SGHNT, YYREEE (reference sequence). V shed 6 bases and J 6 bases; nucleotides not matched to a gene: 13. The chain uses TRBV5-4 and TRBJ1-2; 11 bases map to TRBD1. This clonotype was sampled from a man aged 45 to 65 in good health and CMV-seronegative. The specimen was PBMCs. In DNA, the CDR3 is TGTGCCAGCACCTGGGGGAATGGACAGGGGGCCAATGGCTACACCTTC. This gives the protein CASTWGNGQGANGYTF.